This T cell receptor (beta chain) was obtained from a study of regulatory dendritic cells for organ transplantation. To note about this clone: Its antigen remains unknown.

Sorted subsets were CFSE-labeled and cultured less than 6 days with allogeneic dendritic cells. Naive CD45RA+ and memory CD45RO+ CD4+ or CD8+ T cells were FACS-sorted. Germline V gene sequence: CDR1 MDHEN, CDR2 SYDVKM. V lost 3 bases, J lost 6 bases, and 24 bases lay in between. CDR3 size: 17 residues. The repertoire was sequenced with immunoSEQ multiplex PCR; TCRdb's copy has only in-frame clones and lacks some. The sample shows 20,000 or so clones, roughly 87% of them seen only once. Whole-study results and caveats: Naive CD4+ and CD8+ repertoires were highly diverse; memory CD8+ was most oligoclonal. Memory CD8+ clonal expansion seemed more limited with regulatory than mature dendritic cells. The most alloreactive TCR clonotypes were found in resting memory CD8+ cells.

This TCR was sampled from a human donor in good health. The chain combines TRBV28 with TRBJ2-7; the D call may be TRBD1 or TRBD2 (5 bases each). Sequenced sample: naive CD4+ T cells from blood cultured with dendritic cells. Subset reported: CD45RA+ naive T cells. The CDR3 protein is CASSFPTSRAVRGEQYF. In nucleotides, the CDR3 is TGTGCCAGCAGTTTCCCCACGTCGAGGGCAGTTAGGGGCGAGCAGTACTTC.